A single sample is the source of the 18 T cell receptor beta chains below, sequenced in a study of T cell repertoires in cytomegalovirus infection. TCRdb analysed the reads with MiXCR anew, one entry per CDR3 protein. The sample contains roughly 90,000 distinct CDR3 sequences, about 31% of which appear only once. The antigens of these receptors remain unknown. The source material was CD8+ T cells from cultured PBMCs, sampled from culture after CMV antigen stimulation. The receptor set was obtained from a human donor in good health (CMV status not recorded). Some clones in this sample may be carry-over from other donors' samples.

With regard to this clonotype: This may be a read error, as it is one base from a much larger clone. This chain joins TRBV6-6 and TRBJ2-5; D gene uncertain. The germline V gene encodes CDR1 MNHNY and CDR2 SVGAGI (reference sequence). CDR3 length: 11 amino acids. This chain's CDR3 is CTSSLVRTQYF. The CDR3 DNA reads as TGTACCAGCAGTTTAGTTCGGACCCAGTACTTC.

This rearrangement joins TRBV18 to TRBJ2-5; D call uncertain. This CDR3 spans 12 amino acids. Germline V CDR1 and CDR2: KGHSH, LQKENI. The V end was cut by 2 bases, the J end by 3 bases, with 4 bases between. The CDR3 bases are TGTGCCAGCTCACCAAGGGAAGAGACCCAGTACTTC. Its protein is CASSPREETQYF.

This clonotype was recorded a few times. V and J are TRBV7-9 and TRBJ1-1; no clear D gene. Trimming shortened V by 5 bases and J by 2 bases, and 9 bases separated the two germline ends. The CDR3 is 13 residues long. Germline V CDR1 and CDR2: SEHNR, FQNEAQ (reference sequence). CDR3 sequence: CASSLISNTEAFF. DNA for the CDR3: TGTGCCAGCAGCCTAATATCAAACACTGAAGCTTTCTTT.

The chain uses TRBV20-1 and TRBJ2-3; D gene unclear. This CDR3 is built from 19 residues. Trimming took 2 bases from V and 0 from J, leaving 24 bases between them. The germline V gene has CDR1 DFQATT and CDR2 SNEGSKA (reference sequence). The CDR3 DNA sequence: TGCAGTGCTAGATCAAAGGACCCTATTCCTGGTACTAGCACAGATACGCAGTATTTT. This translates into CSARSKDPIPGTSTDTQYF.

In this sample, this clonotype turned up many times. The chain uses TRBV4-1 and TRBJ2-1; D may be TRBD2 (7 bases). The germline V gene encodes CDR1 MGHRA and CDR2 YSYEKL. Trimming stripped 0 bases from V and 9 bases from J, with 15 bases between. The CDR3 contains 15 residues. The CDR3 protein is CASSQDSGGGSEQFF. DNA for the CDR3: TGCGCCAGCAGCCAAGATTCGGGGGGCGGGAGTGAGCAGTTCTTC.

V gene TRBV13 combines with J gene TRBJ2-3; 9 bases line up with TRBD2. The CDR3 contains 15 residues. Germline CDR1 and CDR2: PRHDT and FYEKMQ (reference sequence). The V segment lost 5 bases and the J segment 3 bases; nucleotides outside the gene matches: 6. The CDR3 bases are TGTGCCAGCAGCAAAGCGGGGGGCGGGACAGATACGCAGTATTTT. Amino acid sequence: CASSKAGGGTDTQYF.

This clonotype was seen repeatedly, ten times or more. The genes are TRBV11-2 and TRBJ1-2; D uncertain. V dropped 4 bases and J dropped 0 bases, with 18 bases sitting between them. The germline V gene has CDR1 SGHAT and CDR2 FQNNGV. The CDR3 runs to 17 residues. In DNA form, the CDR3 reads TGTGCCAGCAGCTCTCCATCAAGTACCAGCCCTAACTATGGCTACACCTTC. This gives the protein CASSSPSSTSPNYGYTF.

The genes are TRBV27 and TRBJ1-1; 7 bases map to TRBD1. CDR3 length: 12 amino acids. Germline-derived CDR1 and CDR2 are MNHEY and SMNVEV (reference sequence). Losses at the gene ends were 5 bases for V and 4 bases for J; bases not matched to a gene: 1. CDR3 sequence (DNA): TGTGCCAGCAGTCGACAGGGCACTGAAGCTTTCTTT. Protein product: CASSRQGTEAFF.

V usage is TRBV4-1 and J usage is TRBJ1-2; possibly TRBD1 for D (5 bases). From germline, CDR1 is MGHRA and CDR2 YSYEKL. The germline V and J ends were trimmed by 1 base and 4 bases, with 16 bases remaining between them. CDR3 length: 16 amino acids. CDR3 in amino acids: CASSQGDRVGGYGYTF. The CDR3 DNA sequence: TGCGCCAGCAGCCAAGGCGACAGAGTCGGTGGCTATGGCTACACCTTC.

The chain combines TRBV7-6 with TRBJ2-2; 7 nucleotides match TRBD1. This CDR3 spans 17 amino acids. V shed 1 base and J 0 bases; nucleotides not matched to a gene: 5. The germline CDR1 and CDR2 sequences are SGHVS and FNYEAQ. In DNA form, the CDR3 reads TGTGCCAGCAGCTTAGATACAGGGGCAGCGAACACCGGGGAGCTGTTTTTT. Its translation: CASSLDTGAANTGELFF.

This chain joins TRBV6-5 and TRBJ2-3; 7 bases match TRBD2. Per the germline V gene, CDR1 is MNHEY and CDR2 is SVGAGI. V lost 8 bases to trimming and J lost 6 bases; unmatched junction nucleotides: 8. The CDR3 sequence is 13 residues long. The chain's CDR3 is CASGGDGQDTQYF. CDR3 DNA: TGTGCCAGCGGGGGGGACGGCCAGGATACGCAGTATTTT.

This clonotype occurred a few times. V and J are TRBV10-3 and TRBJ1-1; 8 nucleotides line up with TRBD1. Per germline, CDR1 ENHRY and CDR2 SYGVKD. The junction had 8 bases not matched to a gene; V was cut back by 6 bases and J by 2 bases. This CDR3 region has 15 residues. The CDR3 nucleotides read TGTGCCATCAGAGAGACAGGGGACCCCAACACTGAAGCTTTCTTT. Translated, it gives CAIRETGDPNTEAFF.

The chain carries TRBV12-3 or TRBV12-4 and TRBJ2-3; D is unresolved. V lost 8 bases to trimming and J lost 8 bases, with 14 bases between them. The CDR3 consists of 12 residues. Written as DNA, the CDR3 is TGTGCCAGCGGAGACACCCCGGGTACGCAGTATTTT. Its protein product is CASGDTPGTQYF.

In DNA, the CDR3 is TGCGCCAGCAGCCAATCCCCGGAGAACACTGAAGCTTTCTTT. This sequence encodes CASSQSPENTEAFF. The chain recombines TRBV4-1 with TRBJ1-1; D is unresolved. Germline V gene lookup returns CDR1 MGHRA and CDR2 YSYEKL. V dropped 2 bases and J dropped 1 base, with 8 bases sitting between them. The CDR3 contains 14 residues.

This clonotype has only a few counts. The V gene is TRBV7-3, the J gene TRBJ2-7; 9 bases agree with TRBD2. CDR1 SGHTA and CDR2 FQGTGA come from the germline V gene. The CDR3 sequence is 15 residues long. The V gene end was trimmed by 1 base and the J gene end by 5 bases; junction bases not matched to a gene: 6. The CDR3 region is CASSLMGGGGNEQYF. CDR3 nucleotide sequence: TGTGCCAGCAGCTTAATGGGCGGGGGGGGAAACGAGCAGTACTTC.

Ten or more counts support this clonotype. V is TRBV19 and J is TRBJ2-1, with D perhaps TRBD2 (5 bases). V gave up 5 bases and J gave up 10 bases, with 15 bases separating them. Germline V lookup: CDR1 LNHDA, CDR2 SQIVND (reference sequence). The CDR3 length is 13 residues. In DNA form, the CDR3 reads TGTGCCAGTAGTTTCCGACCGAGGAGGGAGCAGTTCTTC. Encoded protein: CASSFRPRREQFF.

This clonotype has just a few counts. This chain connects TRBV7-9 to TRBJ2-1; TRBD1 agrees at 7 bases. The CDR3 has 12 residues. V lost 8 bases, J lost 4 bases, and 2 bases stayed unmatched. Germline V gene lookup returns CDR1 SEHNR and CDR2 FQNEAQ (reference sequence). This CDR3 is CASHRGYNEQFF. In DNA, the CDR3 is TGTGCCAGCCACAGGGGATACAATGAGCAGTTCTTC.

This clonotype was picked up a small number of times. The rearrangement links TRBV7-6 to TRBJ1-5; D perhaps matches TRBD1 (5 bases). This CDR3 contains 13 residues. CDR1 is SGHVS, CDR2 FNYEAQ, per germline. The V end lost 5 bases, the J end lost 8 bases, and 13 bases lay between the germline ends. CDR3 in amino acids: CASSPGDFEPQHF. DNA for the CDR3: TGTGCCAGCAGCCCCGGGGACTTTGAGCCCCAGCATTTT.